This TCR beta chain came from a study of blood T cell repertoires in COVID-19. Study background: Sample material is recorded as cDNA or gDNA derived from T cells, B-cell-depleted T cells, or PBMCs.

Produced via immunoSEQ multiplex PCR; TCRdb's table is partial and in-frame only. The sample carries some 150,000 clones, around 86% recorded once. The junction had 3 bases not matched to a gene; V was cut back by 10 bases and J by 3 bases. Per germline, CDR1 KGHDR and CDR2 SFDVKD. This CDR3 spans 15 amino acids. This clone was counted once. The gene calls are TRBV24-1 and TRBJ2-2; 14 bases agree with TRBD2. The sequencing sample was made of peripheral blood. The sequence was obtained from a human donor in a cohort sampled during active COVID-19. CDR3 residues: CATTSGRGDTGELFF. The CDR3, as DNA: TGTGCCACGACTAGCGGGAGGGGGGACACCGGGGAGCTGTTTTTT.